The present T cell receptor (beta chain) was sequenced within a study of blood T cells in healthy people across ages. A second PCR of about 6 to 12 cycles used a sample-barcoded 5' primer and a J-beta primer mix. A 12-random-nucleotide template-switch adaptor tagged each cDNA molecule. TCRdb called the 5' RACE reads again in MiXCR, with one record for every CDR3 protein. The sample gives 630,000 or so distinct CDR3 sequences, roughly 31% of which show up once; approximately 14% is in the top ten. Study conclusions and caveats: A roughly linear age-dependent decrease characterized TCR beta diversity per million T cells.

Germline V gene sequence: CDR1 SGHTA, CDR2 FQGNSA. Trimming removed 2 bases at V and 6 bases at J, with 13 bases between. The CDR3 spans 14 residues. Remarks on this clonotype: Its antigen remains unknown.

This receptor was obtained from a woman over 75 in good health. The material sequenced was blood. The chain combines TRBV7-2 with TRBJ1-1; possible D gene TRBD1, 6 bases. The CDR3 sequence: CASSLRQASAEAFF. The CDR3 coding sequence is TGTGCCAGCAGCTTAAGACAGGCGTCCGCTGAAGCTTTCTTT.